This TCR beta chain is from a study of OX40 agonist ivuxolimab in advanced cancers. Overall study: The drug used for patients, ivuxolimab, was an agonistic anti-OX40 (CD134) antibody.

The germline gives CDR1 MDHEN, CDR2 SYDVKM. The trim removed 6 bases at V and 12 bases at J, leaving 13 bases unmatched. The CDR3 consists of 13 residues. It was autoimmune disease history or systemic immunosuppression that excluded patients. Whole-study findings and limits: Clonal expansion by week 6 occurred in CD4+ and CD8+ blood T cells (at 0.1 to 3.0 mg/kg). On average, CD8+ T cells showed a greater number of expanded clones than CD4+.

In the case of this clone: Antigen: not known.

TCRdb's table, derived via immunoSEQ multiplex PCR, lists solely in-frame clones and lacks some. This table has 65,000 to 80,000 clones, roughly nine tenths appearing once. The chain is built from TRBV28 and TRBJ2-7; 8 bases are a match to TRBD2. The sample was CD4+ or CD8+ T cells sorted from blood, taken in a trial of the OX40 agonist ivuxolimab. This clonotype was obtained from an adult with an advanced solid tumor such as melanoma, head and neck, liver or kidney cancer. The CDR3 is CASRLSGSRVGYF. CDR3 sequence (DNA): TGTGCCAGCAGACTGAGCGGGAGTAGGGTGGGGTACTTC.